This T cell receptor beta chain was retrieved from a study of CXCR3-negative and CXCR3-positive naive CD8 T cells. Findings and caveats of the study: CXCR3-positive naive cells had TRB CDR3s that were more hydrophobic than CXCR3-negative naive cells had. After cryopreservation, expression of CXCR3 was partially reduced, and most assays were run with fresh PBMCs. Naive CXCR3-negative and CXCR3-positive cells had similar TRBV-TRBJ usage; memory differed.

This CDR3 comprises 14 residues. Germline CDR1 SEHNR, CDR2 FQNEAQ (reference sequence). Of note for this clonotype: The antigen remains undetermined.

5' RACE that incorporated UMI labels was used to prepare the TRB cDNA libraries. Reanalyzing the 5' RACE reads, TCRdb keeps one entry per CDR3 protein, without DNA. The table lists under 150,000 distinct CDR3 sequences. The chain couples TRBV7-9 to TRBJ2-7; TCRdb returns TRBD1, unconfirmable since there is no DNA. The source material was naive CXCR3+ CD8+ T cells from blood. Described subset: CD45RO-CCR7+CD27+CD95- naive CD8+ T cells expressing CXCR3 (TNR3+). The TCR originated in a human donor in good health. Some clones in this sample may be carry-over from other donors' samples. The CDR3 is CASSLATPWDEQYF.